The 25 T cell receptor beta chains in this list originate from one sample, sequenced in a study of OX40 agonist ivuxolimab in advanced cancers. Measured with immunoSEQ multiplex PCR; TCRdb has only the in-frame clones, and not every one. The sample has just under 100,000 clones; approximately 94% are singletons. The starting material was CD4+ or CD8+ T cells sorted from blood, obtained in a trial of the OX40 agonist ivuxolimab. Every receptor here comes from an adult with an advanced solid tumor such as melanoma, head and neck, liver or kidney cancer.

The chain joins TRBV7-3 to TRBJ1-5; no definite D call. V was pared by 1 base and J by 4 bases, with 5 bases between. Germline V CDR1 and CDR2: SGHTA, FQGTGA. The CDR3 has 13 amino acids. The CDR3 DNA is TGTGCCAGCAGCTTAAGTGGGAATCAGCCCCAGCATTTT. Translated, it gives CASSLSGNQPQHF.

This chain uses TRBV19 with TRBJ2-1; 8 bases align to TRBD1. The CDR3 is 16 amino acids. The V and J ends lost 5 bases and 7 bases, in that order; junction bases with no gene match: 13. Germline V gene lookup returns CDR1 LNHDA and CDR2 SQIVND (reference sequence). CDR3 in amino acids: CASSFLGQGATNEQFF. In nucleotides, the CDR3 is TGTGCCAGTAGTTTTCTCGGGCAGGGGGCGACGAATGAGCAGTTCTTC.

The chain couples TRBV4-3 to TRBJ1-5; D not resolved. Germline V gene sequence: CDR1 LGHNA, CDR2 YSLEER. The V end lost 0 bases, the J end lost 4 bases, and 10 bases lay between the germline ends. The CDR3 consists of 15 residues. CDR3 residues: CASSQDLTENQPQHF. CDR3 DNA: TGCGCCAGCAGCCAAGATCTCACGGAGAATCAGCCCCAGCATTTT.

The J gene is TRBJ2-5, the V gene TRBV7-8; TRBD2 agrees at 9 bases. J was trimmed by 5 bases and V by 0 bases; bases with no gene match: 7. Germline V gene lookup returns CDR1 SGHVS and CDR2 FQNEAQ. The CDR3 contains 16 residues. The DNA of the CDR3 is TGTGCCAGCAGCTTAGCCCGACTAGCGGTGTCGGAGACCCAGTACTTC. Translation: CASSLARLAVSETQYF.

This chain links TRBV5-1 with TRBJ1-1; 8 positions match TRBD1. The CDR3 covers 17 residues. Germline loops: CDR1 SGHRS, CDR2 YFSETQ. With V trimmed by 4 bases and J by 5 bases, 16 bases remained unmatched. CDR3 in amino acids: CASSQGPLQGAWTEAFF. CDR3 nucleotide sequence: TGCGCCAGCAGCCAGGGGCCACTCCAGGGGGCTTGGACTGAAGCTTTCTTT.

The sample holds a few counts of this clone. The chain employs TRBV19 and TRBJ1-5; the D gene is possibly TRBD1 (5 bases). Germline V gene data show CDR1 as LNHDA and CDR2 as SQIVND (reference sequence). This CDR3 is built from 15 residues. Trimming left V 3 bases short and J 6 bases short, with 15 bases between. CDR3 in DNA: TGTGCCAGTAGTATGTCCGTGGGGCAGCTTCAGCCCCAGCATTTT. Translation gives CASSMSVGQLQPQHF. Supplemented by reference TRBV19 and TRBJ1-5, the full variable domain reads DGGITQSPKYLFRKEGQNVTLSCEQNLNHDAMYWYRQDPGQGLRLIYYSQIVNDFQKGDIAEGYSVSREKKESFPLTVTSAQKNPTAFYLCASSMSVGQLQPQHFGDGTRLSIL.

This chain links TRBV28 with TRBJ1-1, with D unclear. Germline lookup yields CDR1 MDHEN and CDR2 SYDVKM. The CDR3 sequence is 15 residues long. V shed 7 bases and J shed 1 base, with 16 bases lying between them. Written as DNA, the CDR3 is TGTGCCAGCACCCCGGGCTTTTCAACGAACACTGAAGCTTTCTTT. It yields the protein CASTPGFSTNTEAFF.

The chain joins TRBV7-3 to TRBJ2-3; D gene uncertain. The CDR3 consists of 15 residues. V was clipped by 5 bases and J by 4 bases, with 16 bases between them. The germline V gene has CDR1 SGHTA and CDR2 FQGTGA. As DNA, the CDR3 is TGTGCCAGCAGCCGCGGCAAGGATCGTGCAGATACGCAGTATTTT. Translated, it gives CASSRGKDRADTQYF.

The CDR3 nucleotides are TGCGCCAGCGCTCCGGGACAGGGTTGGGAGACCCAGTACTTC. The encoded protein is CASAPGQGWETQYF. V gene TRBV5-1 combines with J gene TRBJ2-5; TRBD1 aligns across 9 bases. This CDR3 is 14 amino acids long. The J segment lost 5 bases and the V segment lost 7 bases, leaving 9 bases of the junction unmatched. CDR1 and CDR2 (germline): SGHRS, YFSETQ.

The chain couples TRBV4-2 to TRBJ2-1, with D perhaps matching TRBD1 or TRBD2 (6 bases each). The CDR3 loop spans 16 amino acids. Germline V CDR1 and CDR2: LGHNA, YNFKEQ. Trimming shortened V by 3 bases and J by 7 bases, and 19 bases separated the two germline ends. The CDR3: CASSQGTTGAGNEQFF. The CDR3 DNA sequence: TGTGCCAGCAGCCAGGGGACAACGGGGGCCGGGAATGAGCAGTTCTTC.

CDR3 region: CASSEDQGLGGRPYNEQFF. The CDR3, as DNA: TGTGCCAGCAGTGAAGATCAAGGGCTCGGGGGTAGGCCATACAATGAGCAGTTCTTC. The chain couples TRBV6-1 to TRBJ2-1; weak D call: TRBD2 (6 bases). Germline lookup yields CDR1 MNHNS and CDR2 SASEGT. This CDR3 region has 19 residues. Trimming took 1 base from V and 4 from J, leaving 23 bases between them.

This clone has just one count. The rearrangement joins TRBV7-2 to TRBJ2-7; 10 nucleotides match TRBD1. The CDR3 totals 14 residues. CDR1 is SGHTA, CDR2 FQGNSA, per germline. The ends lost 6 bases at V and 5 bases at J; junction bases unmatched: 7. The CDR3 reads CASRPRQGADEQYF. In DNA form, the CDR3 reads TGTGCCAGCAGACCCCGACAGGGGGCCGACGAGCAGTACTTC.

J is TRBJ1-2 and V is TRBV9; no definite D call. Looked up from germline, CDR1 is SGDLS and CDR2 is YYNGEE. The CDR3 sequence is 15 residues long. V was shortened by 2 bases and J by 4 bases, with 15 bases between the two germline ends. The CDR3 nucleotides read TGTGCCAGCAGCGTCAGTCACGGTGAATCCTATGGCTACACCTTC. It specifies CASSVSHGESYGYTF. The full variable domain, with the rest looked up from reference TRBV9 and TRBJ1-2, is DSGVTQTPKHLITATGQRVTLRCSPRSGDLSVYWYQQSLDQGLQFLIQYYNGEERAKGNILERFSAQQFPDLHSELNLSSLELGDSALYFCASSVSHGESYGYTFGSGTRLTVV.

Concerning this clone: One end of the junction is discordant with germline, which a read error may explain. V and J are TRBV11-2 and TRBJ2-7; 9 bases fit TRBD1. Germline V lookup: CDR1 SGHAT, CDR2 FQNNGV. The CDR3 has 14 residues. This chain's CDR3 is CASSLQGALYGQYF. The DNA for the CDR3 is TGTGCCAGCAGCCTACAGGGGGCATTGTACGGGCAGTACTTC.

This clone was found a few times. The V call is TRBV12-5, the J call TRBJ1-6, with a tentative D call TRBD1 (6 bases). V lost 6 bases and J 12 bases, leaving 9 bases between the germline ends. The CDR3 consists of 11 residues. Germline-derived CDR1 and CDR2 are LGHNT and FRNRAP. The CDR3 loop reads CASGPGEPLHF. For the CDR3, the DNA is TGTGCTAGTGGGCCAGGGGAACCCCTCCACTTT.

The rearrangement links TRBV7-9 to TRBJ1-3; D gene uncertain. V was trimmed by 5 bases and J by 1 base, leaving 6 bases between them. This CDR3 contains 13 residues. CDR1 and CDR2 (germline): SEHNR, FQNEAQ (reference sequence). CDR3: CASSQASGNTIYF. CDR3 sequence (DNA): TGTGCCAGCAGCCAAGCTTCTGGAAACACCATATATTTT.

The V gene is TRBV6-6, the J gene TRBJ2-1; D not certain. The CDR3 consists of 12 residues. Germline V gene sequence: CDR1 MNHNY, CDR2 SVGAGI (reference sequence). The ends were cut back, 4 bases at V and 4 bases at J, with 5 bases in the middle. CDR3 bases: TGTGCCAGCAGTTGGGATTACAATGAGCAGTTCTTC. Protein sequence: CASSWDYNEQFF.

The chain links TRBV5-1 to TRBJ2-3; 7 nucleotides agree with TRBD1. Germline V CDR1 and CDR2: SGHRS, YFSETQ. Germline trimming cut 4 bases from V and 2 bases from J; bases unmatched to any gene: 7. CDR3 size: 15 residues. In DNA, the CDR3 is TGCGCCAGCAGCACCCCGACAGGGACCACAGATACGCAGTATTTT. Translation gives CASSTPTGTTDTQYF.

This clone was observed a single time. The V gene is TRBV6-4, the J gene TRBJ2-7; 11 positions match TRBD2. Germline V gene data show CDR1 as MRHNA and CDR2 as SNTAGT. The junction had 4 bases not matched to a gene; V was cut back by 7 bases and J by 2 bases. This CDR3 is 14 amino acids long. CDR3 region: CASTETSGTYEQYF. In DNA, the CDR3 is TGTGCCAGCACCGAGACTAGCGGGACCTACGAGCAGTACTTC.

Only one count was recorded for this clone. The chain combines TRBV19 with TRBJ1-5; maybe TRBD1 (6 bases). This CDR3 spans 15 amino acids. In germline, CDR1 is LNHDA, CDR2 SQIVND (reference sequence). V gave up 9 bases and J gave up 1 base, with 16 bases separating them. Written as DNA, the CDR3 is TGTGCCAGCGGAGAAACAGGGAAAAGCAATCAGCCCCAGCATTTT. It encodes CASGETGKSNQPQHF.

The V gene is TRBV5-1, the J gene TRBJ2-2; TRBD1 might be the D (6 bases). V was shortened by 4 bases and J by 4 bases, with 11 bases between the two germline ends. The CDR3 consists of 14 residues. Germline V gene lookup returns CDR1 SGHRS and CDR2 YFSETQ. The CDR3 sequence: CASSAPTGTGELFF. CDR3 bases: TGCGCCAGCAGCGCTCCGACAGGCACCGGGGAGCTGTTTTTT.

V gene TRBV5-8 combines with J gene TRBJ2-5, with 9 bases identical to TRBD1. This CDR3 contains 15 residues. V lost 5 bases to trimming and J lost 5 bases; unmatched junction nucleotides: 10. Looked up from germline, CDR1 is SGHTS and CDR2 is YDEGEE. In DNA form, the CDR3 reads TGTGCCAGCAGTGATGACAGGGGGTTCCCGGAGACCCAGTACTTC. It translates to CASSDDRGFPETQYF.

The V and J genes are TRBV6-5 and TRBJ2-3; no clear D gene. Germline CDR1 reads MNHEY; CDR2 reads SVGAGI. CDR3 length: 12 amino acids. V was cut by 7 bases and J by 4 bases, with 9 bases left in between. The CDR3 is CASNVSPDTQYF. The CDR3 nucleotides read TGTGCCAGCAACGTTAGTCCAGATACGCAGTATTTT.

The chain links TRBV5-4 to TRBJ2-5; 9 nucleotides line up with TRBD1. This CDR3 has 16 amino acids. Germline CDR1 SGHNT, CDR2 YYREEE (reference sequence). V gave up 3 bases and J gave up 5 bases; unmatched junction bases: 11. The CDR3 protein is CASSSRTGVQRETQYF. CDR3 nucleotides: TGTGCCAGCAGCTCACGGACAGGGGTTCAACGGGAGACCCAGTACTTC.

V usage is TRBV5-7 and J usage is TRBJ1-4; D is undetermined. TRBV5-7 is identified as an open reading frame with a role that is uncertain. The V end was cut by 2 bases, the J end by 0 bases, with 5 bases between. The CDR3 runs to 14 residues. The CDR3 is CASSFCATNEKLFF. CDR3 nucleotides: TGTGCCAGCAGCTTCTGCGCAACTAATGAAAAACTGTTTTTT.